The rows below give T cell receptor beta chains drawn from one sample of a study of blood T cell repertoires in COVID-19. Assay: immunoSEQ multiplex PCR; the TCRdb copy retains only in-frame clones and omits some. The table lists approximately 160,000 clones, 80% to 85% of them singletons. The material sequenced was peripheral blood. Receptor source: a woman in her sixties with acute or convalescent COVID-19. Each CDR3 is given with its conserved first and last residue. The order of the fields is V gene, D gene, CDR3 protein. D genes are given only for firm matches.

TRBV9 . CASSVGWIGDGYTF
TRBV11-3 . CASSLRTGSRVDEQFF
TRBV18 TRBD1 CASSPRGGQGAYEQYF
TRBV5-4 TRBD1 CASSLGQGPKSSGNTIYF
TRBV18 TRBD1 CASSSTGGSGNTIYF
TRBV4-3 TRBD1 CASSQLAYRGKAFF
TRBV20-1 TRBD2 CSASPLAGGNTGELFF
TRBV11-3 . CASSLGPGFEQYF
TRBV5-6 . CASSLPEHGEDTEAFF
TRBV6-5 . CASRYSAVNEKLFF
TRBV5-1 TRBD2 CASSYGTSGGYNEQFF
TRBV4-3 TRBD1 CASSPGTVSGNTIYF
TRBV5-4 TRBD1 CASSPGTDLYGYTF
TRBV6-2/TRBV6-3 TRBD1 CASSKYGTGDSPLHF
TRBV6-2/TRBV6-3 TRBD2 CASSTIAGISTDTQYF
TRBV7-2 . CASSLGAIGGIGGGELFF
TRBV19 . CASSTGSVEAFF
TRBV14 . CASSLAAGTGNTGELFF
TRBV30 . CAWSYTIGNPHEQYF
TRBV5-1 TRBD2 CASSLPSGDTGELFF
TRBV4-3 . CASSPSRAGNTIYF
TRBV4-2 . CASSLAPQETQYF
TRBV27 TRBD2 CASSLGLAGDSSTDTQYF
TRBV25-1 . CASSELGSGNEKLFF
TRBV15 . CATSRDPGVGGNTIYF